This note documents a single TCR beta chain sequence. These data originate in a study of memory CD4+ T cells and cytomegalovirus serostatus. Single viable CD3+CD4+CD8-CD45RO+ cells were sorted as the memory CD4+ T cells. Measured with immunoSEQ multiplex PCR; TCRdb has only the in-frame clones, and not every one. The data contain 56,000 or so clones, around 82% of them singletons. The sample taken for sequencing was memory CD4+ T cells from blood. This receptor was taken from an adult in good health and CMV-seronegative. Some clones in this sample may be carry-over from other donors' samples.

The DNA for the CDR3 is TGTGCCTGGAGTGTTGGCGGGACAAGCTCCTACAATGAGCAGTTCTTC. Protein: CAWSVGGTSSYNEQFF. The chain links TRBV30 to TRBJ2-1; D assignment may be TRBD1 or TRBD2 (6 bases each). Trimming took off 0 bases at V and 0 bases at J, with 12 bases between the two ends. CDR1 is GTSNPN and CDR2 is SVGIG in the germline V gene (reference sequence). CDR3 size: 16 residues.